These T cell receptor beta chains were read from a single sample in a study of T cell responses to AZD1222 COVID-19 vaccine. Repertoires were generated with immunoSEQ multiplex PCR, while TCRdb's copy carries only in-frame clones and drops some. The sample carries 180,000 or so clones, around 94% recorded once. The sequencing here drew on peripheral blood, taken on day 0 of AZD1222 vaccination. Every receptor here comes from an adult in good health. The CDR3 runs from the conserved cysteine through the conserved F or W. The D gene is left open where the match is weak. Not every row has a clone size; where given, it reads once, few, many or a size class.

J gene,D gene,clone size,V gene,CDR3 DNA,CDR3 protein
TRBJ2-7,.,.,TRBV9,TGTGCCAGCGGCAACCTCTACGAGCAGTACTTC,CASGNLYEQYF
TRBJ1-2,.,.,TRBV6-1,TGTGCCAGCAGTGAAGGAGGACGGTATGGCTACACCTTC,CASSEGGRYGYTF
TRBJ1-4,.,.,TRBV6-1,TGTGCCAGCAGTGAAGCAGTGGGCCTCCGGCGGGAAAAACTGTTTTTT,CASSEAVGLRREKLFF
TRBJ2-2,.,.,TRBV6-1,TGTGCCAGCAGTGAAGGAGTAGAGATTTGGACCGGGGAGCTGTTTTTT,CASSEGVEIWTGELFF
TRBJ2-5,.,.,TRBV2,TGTGCCAGCAGTGAAGAAGAGACCCAGTACTTC,CASSEEETQYF
TRBJ2-7,.,once,TRBV25-1,TGTGCCAGCAGCAGGGGAGGCGAGCAGTACTTC,CASSRGGEQYF
TRBJ1-4,TRBD1,.,TRBV7-9,TGTGCCAGCAGCCCCGGGACAGTTGAAGAAAAACTGTTTTTT,CASSPGTVEEKLFF
TRBJ2-3,.,.,TRBV9,TGTGCCAGCAGCGTAGAGGCAGATACGCAGTATTTT,CASSVEADTQYF
TRBJ2-3,.,.,TRBV11-2,TGTGCCAGCAGCCCTCAACTAGAAGATACGCAGTATTTT,CASSPQLEDTQYF
TRBJ1-1,TRBD1,.,TRBV5-4,TGTGCCAGCAGCCGACCGACAGGGGTCTTTTTGAAGGCTGAAGCTTTCTTT,CASSRPTGVFLKAEAFF
TRBJ2-7,.,once,TRBV2,TGTGCCAGCATGGAAGAGTCTCCCTACGAGCAGTACTTC,CASMEESPYEQYF
TRBJ1-1,.,.,TRBV30,TGTGCCTGGAGTTGGCAGGGGAACACTGAAGCTTTCTTT,CAWSWQGNTEAFF
TRBJ2-5,TRBD2,once,TRBV18,TGTGCCAGCTCACCTCCTGGAGGGACTAAAGAGACCCAGTACTTC,CASSPPGGTKETQYF
TRBJ1-1,.,.,TRBV10-2,TGCGCCAGCAGTGAGTCGCCTCAGGGCCGCACTGAAGCTTTCTTT,CASSESPQGRTEAFF
TRBJ2-5,.,.,TRBV18,TGTGCCAGCTCAGCTAACTCAGGAGGAGAGACCCAGTACTTC,CASSANSGGETQYF
TRBJ1-1,TRBD1,.,TRBV10-3,TGTGCCATCAGTAGGGGGACAGGGGTGGTCACTGAAGCTTTCTTT,CAISRGTGVVTEAFF
TRBJ1-1,.,few,TRBV21-1,TGTGCCAGCAGGGTTTTGAACACTGAAGCTTTCTTT,CASRVLNTEAFF
TRBJ1-1,.,.,TRBV10-3,TGTGCCATCAGTTTTACAGGGTTTGAAGCTTTCTTT,CAISFTGFEAFF
TRBJ2-1,.,.,TRBV4-1,TGCGCCAGCAGCCAAGAGGGGTGGGTTGAGCAGTTCTTC,CASSQEGWVEQFF
TRBJ1-1,.,once,TRBV15,TGTGCCACCAGCAGAGATACGGGGAACACTGAAGCTTTCTTT,CATSRDTGNTEAFF
TRBJ2-1,.,.,TRBV19,TGTGCCAGTATCGGCAATAACAACTACCAAAATGAGCAGTTCTTC,CASIGNNNYQNEQFF
TRBJ1-1,.,.,TRBV18,TGTGCCAGCTCACCACCGGGATTCATGAACACTGAAGCTTTCTTT,CASSPPGFMNTEAFF
TRBJ1-2,TRBD1,.,TRBV18,TGTGCCAGCGCCCCGGACAGGGACTATGGCTACACCTTC,CASAPDRDYGYTF
TRBJ2-2,.,.,TRBV28,TGTGCCAGGTTCACCGGGGAGCTGTTTTTT,CARFTGELFF
TRBJ1-2,.,.,TRBV29-1,TGCAGCGTTGGAGGGGGGGGATATGGCTACACCTTC,CSVGGGGYGYTF
TRBJ1-2,.,once,TRBV29-1,TGCAGCGTTGGAGGCAGTGACGGCTACACCTTC,CSVGGSDGYTF
TRBJ1-3,TRBD1,.,TRBV28,TGTGCCAGCAGCGGGACAGGGAGGAACACCATATATTTT,CASSGTGRNTIYF
TRBJ2-1,TRBD1,.,TRBV27,TGTGCCAGCAGTAGACTCGGGACAGGCAATGAGCAGTTCTTC,CASSRLGTGNEQFF
TRBJ2-1,.,.,TRBV2,TGTGCCAGCAGTCCTAGCCGTTATGAGCAGTTCTTC,CASSPSRYEQFF
TRBJ1-4,.,.,TRBV30,TGTGCCTGGAGTGTGGATACCATTAATGAAAAACTGTTTTTT,CAWSVDTINEKLFF
TRBJ1-1,.,.,TRBV12-3/TRBV12-4,TGTGCCACCCGAAGGGCAAACACTGAAGCTTTCTTT,CATRRANTEAFF
TRBJ1-4,.,once,TRBV19,TGTGCCAGTAGTCCGGTAAATGAAAAACTGTTTTTT,CASSPVNEKLFF
TRBJ1-5,.,.,TRBV27,TGTGCCACCAGAAGGACCGGGACCGCTACTTTTAACAATCAGCCCCAGCATTTT,CATRRTGTATFNNQPQHF
TRBJ2-7,.,.,TRBV6-5,TGTGCCAGCAGGGTTGAGGGGACCCTTGGTCAGTACTTC,CASRVEGTLGQYF
TRBJ2-7,.,.,TRBV28,TGTGCCAGCAGTTTACGGGGGGCGCGATCCTACGAGCAGTACTTC,CASSLRGARSYEQYF
TRBJ1-2,TRBD1,.,TRBV19,TGTGCCACCTCCGGGACAGGACTCACTAACTATGGCTACACCTTC,CATSGTGLTNYGYTF